The 32 T cell receptor beta chains below were found in one sample sequenced in a study of Ad26.COV2.S vaccination and SARS-CoV-2 variants. TCRdb keeps only in-frame clones here, not all; method: immunoSEQ multiplex PCR. The table has about 480,000 clones, about 83% seen once. Treatment indicated: some 19 received Ad26.COV2.S at low or high dose, single or two shots; 5 received placebo; per-sample allocation not given. At day 63 after the first vaccine or placebo injection, samples were drawn. This specimen consisted of peripheral blood, obtained in a trial of Ad26.COV2.S vaccine versus placebo. These receptors originate from a person between 18 and 65 years old who received the Ad26.COV2.S COVID-19 vaccine or a placebo.

The CDR3 DNA sequence: TGTGCCAGCAGCTTAGAATCTAGCGGGAGTGAAAACATTCAGTACTTC. Translated: CASSLESSGSENIQYF. The chain joins TRBV7-2 to TRBJ2-4; TRBD2 aligns across 10 bases. Germline CDR1 reads SGHTA; CDR2 reads FQGNSA. Trimming removed 1 base from V and 5 bases from J; junction bases left unmatched: 5. The CDR3 is 16 residues long. The variable domain in full, with the rest retrieved from reference TRBV7-2 and TRBJ2-4, is GAGVSQSPSNKVTEKGKDVELRCDPISGHTALYWYRQSLGQGLEFLIYFQGNSAPDKSGLPSDRFSAERTGGSVSTLTIQRTQQEDSAVYLCASSLESSGSENIQYFGAGTRLSVL.

The rearrangement joins TRBV7-9 to TRBJ2-4, with 9 bases that match TRBD1. Per germline, CDR1 SEHNR and CDR2 FQNEAQ (reference sequence). The trim removed 6 bases at V and 5 bases at J, leaving 8 bases unmatched. This CDR3 region has 15 residues. The CDR3 nucleotides are TGTGCCAGCAGACCAAAGACAGGGGGGGAAAACATTCAGTACTTC. It encodes CASRPKTGGENIQYF.

J is TRBJ2-1 and V is TRBV29-1; D might be TRBD1 (6 bases). This CDR3 contains 14 residues. The germline gives CDR1 SQVTM, CDR2 ANQGSEA. The V gene lost 4 bases and the J gene lost 5 bases, with 15 bases spanning the gap. The CDR3 DNA sequence: TGCAGCGTTGGTCCAGGGGCGGCCAACAATGAGCAGTTCTTC. This translates into CSVGPGAANNEQFF.

As for this clone: Other DNA sequences of this sample code for an identical CDR3. The chain has TRBV5-1 and TRBJ1-2; D is uncertain. Germline CDR1 is SGHRS and CDR2 is YFSETQ. CDR3 length: 13 amino acids. V was trimmed by 1 base and J by 2 bases, leaving 6 bases between them. Written as DNA, the CDR3 is TGCGCCAGCAGCTTGTCCGGGAACTATGGCTACACCTTC. This codes for CASSLSGNYGYTF.

CDR3 nucleotide sequence: TGTGCCAGCAGCTTGGGGGGACAGGTGGGGCAGTACTTC. Protein: CASSLGGQVGQYF. V is TRBV5-5 and J is TRBJ2-7; 8 bases are shared with TRBD1. The CDR3 loop spans 13 amino acids. The trim removed 0 bases at V and 9 bases at J, leaving 5 bases unmatched. Germline V lookup: CDR1 SGHKS, CDR2 YYEKEE (reference sequence).

The chain has TRBV9 and TRBJ2-6; D is possibly TRBD1 (6 bases). Germline loops: CDR1 SGDLS, CDR2 YYNGEE. The CDR3 is 13 amino acids. V gave up 7 bases and J gave up 3 bases, with 8 bases separating them. DNA of the CDR3: TGTGCCAGCGGGGGCGTTGGGGCCAACGTCCTGACTTTC. It is translated as CASGGVGANVLTF.

The genes are TRBV11-1 and TRBJ2-7; D may match TRBD1 or TRBD2 (6 bases each). This CDR3 contains 15 residues. From germline, CDR1 is SGHAT and CDR2 FQDESV (reference sequence). Trimming removed 1 base from V and 1 base from J, with 11 bases in between. For the CDR3, the DNA is TGTGCCAGCAGCTTAGTACGGGGGACATCCTACGAGCAGTACTTC. This translates into CASSLVRGTSYEQYF.

The rearrangement uses TRBV5-1 and TRBJ2-7; TRBD1 might be the D (6 bases). The CDR3 contains 14 residues. V was pared by 0 bases and J by 4 bases, with 11 bases between. CDR1 and CDR2 from the germline V gene are SGHRS and YFSETQ. The DNA of the CDR3 is TGCGCCAGCAGCTTGGATCAGGGGCGATACGAGCAGTACTTC. This codes for CASSLDQGRYEQYF.

The gene calls are TRBV29-1 and TRBJ2-1; 16 bases map to TRBD2. V was pared by 7 bases and J by 8 bases, with 5 bases of the junction left unmatched. Looked up from germline, CDR1 is SQVTM and CDR2 is ANQGSEA. The CDR3 is made up of 14 amino acids. This CDR3 reads CSAEGLAGGYEQFF. CDR3 in DNA: TGCAGCGCGGAGGGACTAGCGGGAGGGTATGAGCAGTTCTTC.

This clone was counted between two and nine times. The CDR3 here is CAAGLGLRNSPLHF. The CDR3 bases are TGTGCCGCGGGGCTAGGACTTCGAAATTCACCCCTCCACTTT. This chain links TRBV28 with TRBJ1-6, with D perhaps TRBD1 (5 bases). CDR1 MDHEN and CDR2 SYDVKM come from the germline V gene. Trimming shortened V by 11 bases and J by 7 bases, and 18 bases separated the two germline ends. The CDR3 consists of 14 residues.

The CDR3 loop is CASDGEGEKLFF. The CDR3 DNA follows: TGTGCCAGCGACGGGGAAGGAGAAAAACTGTTTTTT. The chain is built from TRBV12-3 or TRBV12-4 and TRBJ1-4; D not certain. This CDR3 contains 12 residues. The V end was cut by 8 bases, the J end by 8 bases, with 12 bases between.

The chain recombines TRBV3-1 (or the pseudogene TRBV3-2) with TRBJ1-5, with 10 bases aligning to TRBD1. Germline-derived CDR1 and CDR2 are LGHDT and YNNKEL (reference sequence). V trimming: 4 bases; J trimming: 2 bases; junction bases outside the gene matches: 8. This CDR3 is built from 17 residues. The DNA of the CDR3 is TGTGCCAGCAGCCCGACAGGGGGCTTAGGTGGCAATCAGCCCCAGCATTTT. Residues: CASSPTGGLGGNQPQHF.

The chain carries TRBV4-2 and TRBJ1-1; TRBD1 is a possible D gene (6 bases). Trimming removed 1 base from V and 7 bases from J, with 10 bases in between. Germline CDR1 is LGHNA and CDR2 is YNFKEQ. CDR3 length: 13 residues. The DNA of the CDR3 is TGTGCCAGCAGCCAAGCCATGGACAGTGAAGCTTTCTTT. This translates into CASSQAMDSEAFF.

The genes are TRBV25-1 and TRBJ2-1, with 10 bases aligning to TRBD1. Trimming cost V 2 bases and J 7 bases; bases outside gene matches: 5. Germline CDR1 is MGHDK and CDR2 is SYGVNS. CDR3 size: 15 residues. CDR3: CASSEPGQGNNEQFF. CDR3 nucleotide sequence: TGTGCCAGCAGTGAACCGGGACAGGGGAATAATGAGCAGTTCTTC.

The chain carries TRBV6-2 or TRBV6-3 and TRBJ2-1, with a weak D call TRBD2 (5 bases). CDR1 and CDR2 from the germline V gene are MNHEY and SVGEGT. V was clipped by 7 bases and J by 6 bases, with 13 bases between them. The CDR3 is 13 amino acids. The CDR3 DNA follows: TGTGCCAGCACCCCGACCACTAGCAATGAGCAGTTCTTC. Translated: CASTPTTSNEQFF.

V is TRBV28 and J is TRBJ1-2; D possibly corresponds to TRBD1 (6 bases). The CDR3 covers 13 residues. V was clipped by 3 bases and J by 7 bases, with 12 bases between them. Germline V gives CDR1 MDHEN, CDR2 SYDVKM. The CDR3 reads CASSLGGAGGYTF. The CDR3, as DNA: TGTGCCAGCAGTTTGGGGGGCGCAGGTGGCTACACCTTC.

This CDR3 reads CASSWTSGSSYNEQFF. The CDR3 coding sequence is TGCGCCAGCAGCTGGACTAGCGGGAGCTCCTACAATGAGCAGTTCTTC. The chain recombines TRBV5-1 with TRBJ2-1; 13 bases agree with TRBD2. V was clipped by 3 bases and J by 0 bases; unmatched bases: 0. The CDR3 consists of 16 residues. Germline assignment: CDR1 SGHRS and CDR2 YFSETQ.

V gene TRBV14 combines with J gene TRBJ1-1, with D possibly matching TRBD1 (5 bases). Trimming pared 3 bases from V and 0 bases from J, leaving 14 bases between. CDR3 length: 16 amino acids. CDR1 and CDR2 (germline): SGHDN, FVKESK. CDR3 amino acids: CASSHRLTGLNTEAFF. CDR3 coding DNA: TGTGCCAGCAGCCACCGGCTAACAGGCTTGAACACTGAAGCTTTCTTT.

This chain links TRBV5-4 with TRBJ2-6; no clear D. The CDR3 is 16 amino acids. Deletions cut 0 bases from V and 0 bases from J, with 7 bases between. In germline, CDR1 is SGHNT, CDR2 YYREEE (reference sequence). The CDR3 DNA sequence: TGTGCCAGCAGCTTGGGGGGAAGCTCTGGGGCCAACGTCCTGACTTTC. Its protein product is CASSLGGSSGANVLTF.

CDR3 loop: CASTLRGGQAYGYTF. CDR3 sequence (DNA): TGTGCCAGCACCTTAAGGGGGGGACAGGCCTATGGCTACACCTTC. V gene TRBV27 combines with J gene TRBJ1-2; 8 positions agree with TRBD1. Looked up from germline, CDR1 is MNHEY and CDR2 is SMNVEV (reference sequence). Losses at the gene ends were 7 bases for V and 4 bases for J; bases not matched to a gene: 11. This CDR3 region has 15 residues.

This sequence joins TRBV2 and TRBJ2-3; 8 nucleotides agree with TRBD2. CDR1 is SNHLY and CDR2 is FYNNEI in the germline V gene. Losses at the gene ends were 3 bases for V and 7 bases for J; bases not matched to a gene: 9. The CDR3 totals 15 residues. The CDR3 DNA reads as TGTGCCAGCAGTGATACGGGAGGGCCCTCCAATACGCAGTATTTT. It translates to CASSDTGGPSNTQYF.

In its sample, this clone was seen once. V is TRBV10-2 and J is TRBJ2-7, with D uncertain. The CDR3 is made up of 13 amino acids. CDR1 and CDR2 (germline): WSHSY, SAAADI. Trimming left V 5 bases short and J 0 bases short, with 8 bases between. The CDR3 DNA sequence: TGCGCCAGCAGTTCGAGCGCCTCCTACGAGCAGTACTTC. Translated: CASSSSASYEQYF.

The chain couples TRBV7-9 to TRBJ2-7, with unresolved D. Trimming removed 5 bases from V and 3 bases from J, with 8 bases in between. Germline V gene lookup returns CDR1 SEHNR and CDR2 FQNEAQ (reference sequence). The CDR3 is 12 amino acids. CDR3 nucleotides: TGTGCCAGCAGCAATAGCCACTACGAGCAGTACTTC. The encoded protein is CASSNSHYEQYF.

This sequence joins TRBV28 and TRBJ2-7, with TRBD1 matching 8 bases. Germline-derived CDR1 and CDR2 are MDHEN and SYDVKM. This CDR3 has 14 amino acids. J gave up 0 bases and V 10 bases, and 8 bases lay outside the gene matches. DNA for the CDR3: TGTGCCACCAAAGACAGGGGTAACTCCTACGAGCAGTACTTC. Its translation: CATKDRGNSYEQYF. Full variable domain (outside the CDR3, taken from reference TRBV28 and TRBJ2-7): DVKVTQSSRYLVKRTGEKVFLECVQDMDHENMFWYRQDPGLGLRLIYFSYDVKMKEKGDIPEGYSVSREKKERFSLILESASTNQTSMYLCATKDRGNSYEQYFGPGTRLTVT.

The V gene is TRBV28, the J gene TRBJ1-4, with 7 bases identical to TRBD1. The germline V gene has CDR1 MDHEN and CDR2 SYDVKM. Losses at the gene ends were 5 bases for V and 11 bases for J; bases not matched to a gene: 5. The CDR3 runs to 12 residues. The CDR3 DNA is TGTGCCAGCAGTGTGCAGGGGGGGAAACTGTTTTTT. Translated: CASSVQGGKLFF. Filled out from reference TRBV28 and TRBJ1-4, the complete variable domain reads DVKVTQSSRYLVKRTGEKVFLECVQDMDHENMFWYRQDPGLGLRLIYFSYDVKMKEKGDIPEGYSVSREKKERFSLILESASTNQTSMYLCASSVQGGKLFFGSGTQLSVL.

The V gene is TRBV19, the J gene TRBJ2-1; TRBD2 matches 9 bases. The ends lost 5 bases at V and 4 bases at J; junction bases unmatched: 6. Germline loops: CDR1 LNHDA, CDR2 SQIVND (reference sequence). The CDR3 loop spans 15 amino acids. CDR3 in DNA: TGTGCCAGTAGTCGTCGACTAGCGGATTACAATGAGCAGTTCTTC. It encodes CASSRRLADYNEQFF.

The rearrangement uses TRBV19 and TRBJ2-2; perhaps TRBD1 as D (6 bases). This CDR3 spans 15 amino acids. Deletions cut 4 bases from V and 7 bases from J, with 16 bases between. The germline CDR1 and CDR2 sequences are LNHDA and SQIVND (reference sequence). The CDR3: CASSNPGDRVGELFF. The CDR3 DNA sequence: TGTGCCAGTAGTAACCCAGGGGACCGGGTCGGGGAGCTGTTTTTT.

The chain uses TRBV11-3 and TRBJ2-7, with D uncertain. Germline values: CDR1 SGHNT, CDR2 YENEEA. This CDR3 contains 13 residues. V lost 1 base to trimming and J lost 0 bases, with 4 bases between them. The CDR3 DNA reads as TGTGCCAGCAGCTTAGCCCACTCCTACGAGCAGTACTTC. Its translation: CASSLAHSYEQYF.

V gene TRBV28 combines with J gene TRBJ2-7; 15 nucleotides match TRBD2. Germline CDR1 and CDR2: MDHEN and SYDVKM. V was clipped by 3 bases and J by 4 bases; unmatched bases: 1. The CDR3 runs 15 residues. The CDR3 DNA is TGTGCCAGCAGTTTCGGACTAGCGGGAGGGTACGAGCAGTACTTC. This translates into CASSFGLAGGYEQYF. The full variable domain, its missing parts supplied by reference TRBV28 and TRBJ2-7, is DVKVTQSSRYLVKRTGEKVFLECVQDMDHENMFWYRQDPGLGLRLIYFSYDVKMKEKGDIPEGYSVSREKKERFSLILESASTNQTSMYLCASSFGLAGGYEQYFGPGTRLTVT.

The gene calls are TRBV6-1 and TRBJ1-1; no definite D call. Per germline, CDR1 MNHNS and CDR2 SASEGT. The CDR3 spans 13 residues. V lost 3 bases and J 5 bases, leaving 10 bases between the germline ends. Written as DNA, the CDR3 is TGTGCCAGCAGTGAGGGGATTCGTACTGAAGCTTTCTTT. Amino acids: CASSEGIRTEAFF.

This sequence joins TRBV7-9 and TRBJ2-1, with D uncertain. V dropped 7 bases and J dropped 9 bases, with 16 bases sitting between them. Looked up from germline, CDR1 is SEHNR and CDR2 is FQNEAQ (reference sequence). This CDR3 spans 13 amino acids. The CDR3 here is CASTVAVSVEQFF. CDR3 nucleotides: TGTGCCAGCACGGTGGCCGTTAGTGTTGAGCAGTTCTTC. The full variable domain, with the rest looked up from reference TRBV7-9 and TRBJ2-1, is DTGVSQNPRHKITKRGQNVTFRCDPISEHNRLYWYRQTLGQGPEFLTYFQNEAQLEKSRLLSDRFSAERPKGSFSTLEIQRTEQGDSAMYLCASTVAVSVEQFFGPGTRLTVL.

The chain couples TRBV5-1 to TRBJ1-5, with D unclear. V was cut by 0 bases and J by 2 bases, with 6 bases left in between. Germline CDR1 SGHRS, CDR2 YFSETQ. This CDR3 has 14 amino acids. CDR3 sequence reads: CASSLDGGNQPQHF. As DNA, the CDR3 is TGCGCCAGCAGCTTGGACGGCGGCAATCAGCCCCAGCATTTT.